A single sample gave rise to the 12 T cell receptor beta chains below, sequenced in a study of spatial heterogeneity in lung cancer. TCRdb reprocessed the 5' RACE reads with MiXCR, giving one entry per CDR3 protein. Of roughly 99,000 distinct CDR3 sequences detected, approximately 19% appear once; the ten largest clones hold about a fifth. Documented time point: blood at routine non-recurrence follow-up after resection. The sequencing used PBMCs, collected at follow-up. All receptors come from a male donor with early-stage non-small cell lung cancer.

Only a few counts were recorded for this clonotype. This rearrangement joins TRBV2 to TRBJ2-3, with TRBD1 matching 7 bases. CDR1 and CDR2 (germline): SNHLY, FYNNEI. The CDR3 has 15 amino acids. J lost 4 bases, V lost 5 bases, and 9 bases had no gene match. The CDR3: CASSSTGLGSDTQYF. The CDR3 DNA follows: TGTGCCAGCAGTTCGACAGGGCTTGGATCAGATACGCAGTATTTT. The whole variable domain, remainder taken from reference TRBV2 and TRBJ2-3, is EPEVTQTPSHQVTQMGQEVILRCVPISNHLYFYWYRQILGQKVEFLVSFYNNEISEKSEIFDDQFSVERPDGSNFTLKIRSTKLEDSAMYFCASSSTGLGSDTQYFGPGTRLTVL.

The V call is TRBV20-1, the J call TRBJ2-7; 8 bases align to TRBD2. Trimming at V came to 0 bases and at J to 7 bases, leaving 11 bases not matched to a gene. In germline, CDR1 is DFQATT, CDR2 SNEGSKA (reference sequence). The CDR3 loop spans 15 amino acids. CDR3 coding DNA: TGCAGTGCTAGAGATCGGGGGGGAGATCCCTTTGAGCAGTACTTC. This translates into CSARDRGGDPFEQYF.

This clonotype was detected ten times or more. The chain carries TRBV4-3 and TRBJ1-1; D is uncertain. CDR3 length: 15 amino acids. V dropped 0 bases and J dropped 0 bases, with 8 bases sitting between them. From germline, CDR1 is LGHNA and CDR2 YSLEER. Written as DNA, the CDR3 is TGCGCCAGCAGCCAAGATAGACCCCTGAACACTGAAGCTTTCTTT. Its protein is CASSQDRPLNTEAFF.

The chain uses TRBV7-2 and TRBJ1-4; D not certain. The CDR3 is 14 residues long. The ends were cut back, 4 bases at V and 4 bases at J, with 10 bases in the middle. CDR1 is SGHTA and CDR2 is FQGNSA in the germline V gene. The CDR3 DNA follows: TGTGCCAGCAGCTACCGGGCCTTTAATGAAAAACTGTTTTTT. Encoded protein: CASSYRAFNEKLFF.

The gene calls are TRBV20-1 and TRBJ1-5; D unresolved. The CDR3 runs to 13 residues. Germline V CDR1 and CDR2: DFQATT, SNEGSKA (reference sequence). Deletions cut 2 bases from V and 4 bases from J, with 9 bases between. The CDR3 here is CSARRQLNQPQHF. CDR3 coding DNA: TGCAGTGCTAGAAGGCAGTTAAATCAGCCCCAGCATTTT.

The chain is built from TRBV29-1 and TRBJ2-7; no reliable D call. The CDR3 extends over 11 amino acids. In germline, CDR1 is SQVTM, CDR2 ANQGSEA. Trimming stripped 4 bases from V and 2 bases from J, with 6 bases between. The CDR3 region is CSVGATYEQYF. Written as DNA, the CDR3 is TGCAGCGTTGGAGCGACCTACGAGCAGTACTTC.

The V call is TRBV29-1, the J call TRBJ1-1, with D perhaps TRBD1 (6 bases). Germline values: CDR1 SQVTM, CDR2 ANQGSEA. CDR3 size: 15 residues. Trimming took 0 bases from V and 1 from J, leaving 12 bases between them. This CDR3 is CSVEDLQGRNTEAFF. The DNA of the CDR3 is TGCAGCGTTGAAGATCTACAGGGTCGGAACACTGAAGCTTTCTTT.

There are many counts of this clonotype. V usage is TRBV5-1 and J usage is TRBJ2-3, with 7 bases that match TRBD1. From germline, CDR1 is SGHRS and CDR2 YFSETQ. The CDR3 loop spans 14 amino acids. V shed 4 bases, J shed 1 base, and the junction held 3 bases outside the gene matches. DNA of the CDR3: TGCGCCAGCAGCCGAGGACAGGGCACAGATACGCAGTATTTT. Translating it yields CASSRGQGTDTQYF.

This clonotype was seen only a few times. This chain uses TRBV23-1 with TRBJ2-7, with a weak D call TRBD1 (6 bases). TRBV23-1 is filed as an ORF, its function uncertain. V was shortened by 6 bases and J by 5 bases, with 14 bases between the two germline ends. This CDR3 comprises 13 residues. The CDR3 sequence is CASSRGQSHEQYV. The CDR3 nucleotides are TGCGCCAGCAGCCGAGGACAGTCCCACGAGCAGTACGTC.

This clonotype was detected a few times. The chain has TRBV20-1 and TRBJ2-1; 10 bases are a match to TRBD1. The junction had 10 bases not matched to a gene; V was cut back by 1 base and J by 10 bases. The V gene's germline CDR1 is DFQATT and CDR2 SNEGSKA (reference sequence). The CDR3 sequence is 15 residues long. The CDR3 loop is CSARAVETGGFEQFF. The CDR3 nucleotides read TGCAGTGCTAGAGCGGTTGAGACAGGGGGCTTCGAGCAGTTCTTC.

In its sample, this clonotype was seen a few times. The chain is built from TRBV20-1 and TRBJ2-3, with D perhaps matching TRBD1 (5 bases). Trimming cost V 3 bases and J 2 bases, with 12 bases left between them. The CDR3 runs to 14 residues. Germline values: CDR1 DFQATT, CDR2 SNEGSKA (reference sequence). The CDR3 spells CSARLDSATDTQYF. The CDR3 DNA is TGCAGTGCTAGGTTAGACAGTGCCACAGATACGCAGTATTTT.

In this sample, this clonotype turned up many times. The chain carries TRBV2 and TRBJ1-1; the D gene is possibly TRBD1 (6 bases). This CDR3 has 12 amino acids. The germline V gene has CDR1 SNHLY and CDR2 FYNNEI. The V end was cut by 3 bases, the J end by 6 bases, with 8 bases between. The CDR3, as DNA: TGTGCCAGCAGTGATCAGGGGTCTGAAGCTTTCTTT. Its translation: CASSDQGSEAFF.